This entry is about one T cell receptor beta chain. The antigen this receptor binds is unknown. No per-base quality is available; no much larger clone lies one base away. The record originates from a study of blood T cell repertoires in COVID-19 (dated by TCRdb to about 2020). For the study in its entirety: The collaborator samples originated in the United States, Italy and Spain and spanned the acute and convalescent phases of COVID-19. The prospective study material was composed of cDNA or gDNA derived from T cells, B-cell-depleted T cells, or PBMCs. A de-identified subject ID, COVID-19 status, age in years and sex were almost always included in the sample metadata. The samples were drawn from the first 160 participants of the ongoing ImmuneRACE study and from some 1,300 subjects provided by 6 global collaborators. The repertoires were released in a freely available public database intended as a resource for research on the immune response to SARS-CoV-2. Subjects who had been exposed to COVID-19, were actively infected with it, or had recovered from it provided the deeply sampled blood TCRbeta repertoires that made up the dataset. Where HLA class I and class II types were available, the types were taken from metadata supplied by the sample provider, not from assay-based typing. Overall study outcomes, separate from this receptor: The amount of clinical and demographic metadata varied by source and participant and was provided uncurated.

Collaborating institutions collected whole blood in K2EDTA tubes following their own protocols. For TCRbeta analysis, collaborator samples were shipped as frozen whole blood, as isolated PBMCs, or as DNA extracted from either sample type. Including cysteine and phenylalanine, the CDR3 has 15 amino acids. The entry retains the CDR3 DNA only, 45 bases that are in frame from base 1. V is trimmed back by 0 bases and J by 4 bases, and the junction contains 5 bases that no gene match accounts for. CDR1 SGHRS and CDR2 YFSETQ were looked up in the germline V gene. TCRbeta CDR3 regions were amplified from genomic DNA by means of the immunoSEQ Assay, a bias-controlled multiplex PCR. The original methods were these. Nucleated cell counts per sample were estimated from amplification of reference gene primers within the assay. To quantify the absolute abundance of each unique TCRbeta CDR3 rearrangement, sequence reads were collapsed and filtered. Productive Simpson clonality was computed per sample as the square root of Simpson's diversity index over productive rearrangements. TCRdb holds this immuneACCESS table with in-frame rearrangements only. Some clones are missing; in checked studies, unresolved V genes explain under half, and the rest has no known cause. V, J and clone size were drawn from that table, and D and trimming were deduced from the DNA. Recorded for this sample are tens of thousands of clones; 85% to 90% of them occurred a single time. The ten biggest clones cover about 15% of the sample.

Recombination joined TRBV5-1 with TRBJ1-2; 8 of the junction bases match TRBD1. The sequence was obtained from a man in his 70s with active or convalescent COVID-19. Specimen: peripheral blood. CDR3 loop: CASSLDGRGPYGYTF. Here is the DNA: TGCGCCAGCAGCTTGGACGGCAGGGGGCCCTATGGCTACACCTTC.